These T cell receptor beta chains were read from a single sample in a study of blood T cell repertoires in COVID-19. TCRdb's table, derived via immunoSEQ multiplex PCR, lists solely in-frame clones and lacks some. This table holds roughly 86,000 clones, more than 75% found once. Input material: peripheral blood. The receptors were gathered from a man aged 35-49 years with acute or convalescent COVID-19. The CDR3 runs from the conserved cysteine through the conserved F or W. The D gene is left open where the match is weak. Size values are once, few and many counts, or a class for expanded clones, and some rows have none.

len	d_gene	v_gene	abundance	j_gene	CDR3nt	CDR3aa
17	TRBD1	TRBV4-2	.	TRBJ2-2	TGTGCCAGCAGCCCCAAGCTAGGGACAGCGAACACCGGGGAGCTGTTTTTT	CASSPKLGTANTGELFF
13	.	TRBV15	.	TRBJ1-2	TGTGCCACCAGCAGAGATTCGGGGGTTGGCTACACCTTC	CATSRDSGVGYTF
14	.	TRBV6-5	.	TRBJ1-2	TGTGCCAGCAGTAGTTCACAGGCGCCCTATGGCTACACCTTC	CASSSSQAPYGYTF
13	.	TRBV5-8	.	TRBJ1-2	TGTGCCAGTTTTTCCGGCGGGGGCTATGGCTACACCTTC	CASFSGGGYGYTF
15	TRBD1	TRBV5-1	.	TRBJ1-5	TGCGCCAGCAGCTTGTCAGGGGGCGGCAATCAGCCCCAGCATTTT	CASSLSGGGNQPQHF
13	.	TRBV7-2	.	TRBJ1-4	TGTGCCAGCAGCTTCGGTGTTAATGAAAAACTGTTTTTT	CASSFGVNEKLFF
15	.	TRBV21-1	.	TRBJ2-7	TGTGCCAGCAGCAAAGAAGAAGGGCGGGACTACGAGCAGTACTTC	CASSKEEGRDYEQYF
15	.	TRBV7-2	.	TRBJ1-1	TGTGCCAGCAGCTTACGTGAAGGGGAGAACACTGAAGCTTTCTTT	CASSLREGENTEAFF
15	.	TRBV4-3	.	TRBJ2-7	TGCGCCAGCAGCCCGGCCCGGGGTCGGGACTACGAGCAGTACTTC	CASSPARGRDYEQYF
13	TRBD1	TRBV6-5	.	TRBJ2-7	TGTGCCAGCTTAGGACAGGCGATCTACGAGCAGTACTTC	CASLGQAIYEQYF
14	TRBD1	TRBV5-1	.	TRBJ1-2	TGCGCCAGCAGCCTGACAGGGGGCGTAAGTGGCTACACCTTC	CASSLTGGVSGYTF
14	.	TRBV27	.	TRBJ1-6	TGTGCCAGCAGTGTTGACAGGATTAATTCACCCCTCCACTTT	CASSVDRINSPLHF
16	TRBD1	TRBV9	.	TRBJ1-6	TGTGCCAGCAGCCATGAGTTGGGACAGTATAATTCACCCCTCCACTTT	CASSHELGQYNSPLHF
14	.	TRBV27	.	TRBJ2-7	TGTGCCAGCAGTTTACAGGGGTCGGCCTACGAGCAGTACTTC	CASSLQGSAYEQYF
14	TRBD2	TRBV5-1	.	TRBJ2-3	TGCGCCAGCAGGCTAGCGGGACCCACAGATACGCAGTATTTT	CASRLAGPTDTQYF
15	TRBD1	TRBV5-1	.	TRBJ2-5	TGCGCCAGCAGCCCCGGGACAGGACACCAAGAGACCCAGTACTTC	CASSPGTGHQETQYF
15	.	TRBV7-9	.	TRBJ1-1	TGTGCCAGCAGCTCAAACAGGGATCCGCTCTATGAAGCTTTCTTT	CASSSNRDPLYEAFF
11	.	TRBV29-1	.	TRBJ1-2	TGCAGCGTTGTCCAGGGGTATGGCTACACCTTC	CSVVQGYGYTF
17	TRBD2	TRBV7-2	few	TRBJ2-4	TGTGCCAGCAGCTTATTTATTGGGGGGGGAGCCAAAAACATTCAGTACTTC	CASSLFIGGGAKNIQYF
15	.	TRBV29-1	.	TRBJ2-1	TGCAGCGTTGAAGACGGGCTGCGAGCGGTGGATGAGCAGTTCTTC	CSVEDGLRAVDEQFF
10	.	TRBV20-1	.	TRBJ2-5	TGCAGTGCTAGCAAAGAGACCCAGTACTTC	CSASKETQYF
15	.	TRBV18	once	TRBJ1-1	TGTGCCAGCTCACCGTCTAACCAGGGGCTGGGGAAAGGCTTCTTT	CASSPSNQGLGKGFF
15	.	TRBV10-2	.	TRBJ1-1	TGCGCCAGCAGTGCCCAGACGGCGGGGAACACTGAAGCTTTCTTT	CASSAQTAGNTEAFF
15	TRBD2	TRBV10-3	.	TRBJ2-7	TGTGCCATCAGTGAGTCTTCAGGGACTAGCGGGGAGCAGTACTTC	CAISESSGTSGEQYF
14	.	TRBV4-2	few	TRBJ1-5	TGTGCCAGCAGCCAAGCGCAGGGGCTTCAGCCCCAGCATTTT	CASSQAQGLQPQHF
16	TRBD2	TRBV7-2	once	TRBJ2-3	TGTGCCAGCAGCCCAGTAGGAGCGGGAGGGGTAGATACGCAGTATTTT	CASSPVGAGGVDTQYF
15	TRBD1	TRBV30	once	TRBJ1-5	TGTGCCTGGGCCCCTGAGGGACAGGGCAATCAGCCCCAGCATTTT	CAWAPEGQGNQPQHF
12	.	TRBV10-3	.	TRBJ2-7	TGTGCCACCGGCGACAGTTCCTACGAGCAGTACTTC	CATGDSSYEQYF
12	.	TRBV2	.	TRBJ1-2	TGTGCCAGCAGGCGGGATGGCTATGGCTACACCTTC	CASRRDGYGYTF
12	.	TRBV11-2	.	TRBJ1-5	TGTGCCAGCGGGCGGGGCAATCAGCCCCAGCATTTT	CASGRGNQPQHF
15	TRBD2	TRBV7-2	.	TRBJ2-7	TGTGCCAGCAGCCAGGGACTAGCCAGCTCCTACGAGCAGTACTTC	CASSQGLASSYEQYF
15	.	TRBV6-5	.	TRBJ1-6	TGTGCCAGCAGGATAGACTGGGAGGGGAATTCACCCCTCCACTTT	CASRIDWEGNSPLHF
16	.	TRBV6-5	.	TRBJ1-3	TGTGCCAGCAGTTACTCGGCGGGTTACTCTGGAAACACCATATATTTT	CASSYSAGYSGNTIYF
17	TRBD2	TRBV5-1	.	TRBJ2-5	TGCGCCAGCAGCCACAAAACTAGCGGGCCGGGACAAGAGACCCAGTACTTC	CASSHKTSGPGQETQYF
11	.	TRBV3-1/TRBV3-2	few	TRBJ1-3	TGTGCCAGCAGCCCAGGAAGGGGGATATATTTT	CASSPGRGIYF
16	TRBD2	TRBV7-8	.	TRBJ2-3	TGTGCCAGCAGCCCCCGGACTAGCGGGGGCACAGATACGCAGTATTTT	CASSPRTSGGTDTQYF
13	.	TRBV11-3	few	TRBJ2-1	TGTGCCAGCAGCTTCTCCGTCTCGGGTGAGCAGTTCTTC	CASSFSVSGEQFF
13	.	TRBV19	.	TRBJ2-5	TGTGCCAGTAGTAATCAGTACCAAGAGACCCAGTACTTC	CASSNQYQETQYF
13	.	TRBV7-2	.	TRBJ2-7	TGTGCCAGCAGCTTCTACAGATCCTACGAGCAGTACTTC	CASSFYRSYEQYF
14	.	TRBV7-9	many	TRBJ2-3	TGTGCCAGCAGCCCAAGCGGAAATACAGATACGCAGTATTTT	CASSPSGNTDTQYF
13	TRBD1	TRBV11-3	.	TRBJ1-2	TGTGCCAGCAGCTTGACAGGGGGCTATGGCTACACCTTC	CASSLTGGYGYTF
14	.	TRBV4-1	.	TRBJ1-1	TGCGCCAGCAGCCATTTTGGGCCGACACCTGAAGCTTTCTTT	CASSHFGPTPEAFF
16	TRBD1	TRBV5-4	.	TRBJ2-2	TGTGCCAGCAGCCCACAAAGGGACAGGGTCGCCGGGGAGCTGTTTTTT	CASSPQRDRVAGELFF
15	.	TRBV7-9	.	TRBJ2-5	TGTGCCAGCAGCTTATATGGGGAGGCACAAGAGACCCAGTACTTC	CASSLYGEAQETQYF
16	TRBD2	TRBV13	few	TRBJ2-6	TGTGCCAGCAGCTCCCGGGGGGGCTCTGGGGCCAACGTCCTGACTTTC	CASSSRGGSGANVLTF
13	.	TRBV3-1/TRBV3-2	once	TRBJ2-7	TGTGCCAGCAGTCGACAGGACTCCTACGAGCAGTACTTC	CASSRQDSYEQYF
16	.	TRBV12-5	.	TRBJ1-5	TGTGCTAGTGGTTTAGTCAATGCGAGGGCCAATCAGCCCCAGCATTTT	CASGLVNARANQPQHF
13	.	TRBV19	.	TRBJ1-2	TGTGCCAGTAGTATCCAAGGGGCCTATGGCTACACCTTC	CASSIQGAYGYTF
16	.	TRBV7-8	.	TRBJ2-7	TGTGCCAGCAGCTTAGCATCAAGCGGGCCTACCTACGAGCAGTACTTC	CASSLASSGPTYEQYF
13	TRBD1	TRBV9	.	TRBJ1-6	TGTGCCAGCAGCGAGGGACAGGGCTCACCCCTCCACTTT	CASSEGQGSPLHF
15	.	TRBV5-1	.	TRBJ1-3	TGCGCCAGCACCCCCGGGACTGGCTCTGGAAACACCATATATTTT	CASTPGTGSGNTIYF